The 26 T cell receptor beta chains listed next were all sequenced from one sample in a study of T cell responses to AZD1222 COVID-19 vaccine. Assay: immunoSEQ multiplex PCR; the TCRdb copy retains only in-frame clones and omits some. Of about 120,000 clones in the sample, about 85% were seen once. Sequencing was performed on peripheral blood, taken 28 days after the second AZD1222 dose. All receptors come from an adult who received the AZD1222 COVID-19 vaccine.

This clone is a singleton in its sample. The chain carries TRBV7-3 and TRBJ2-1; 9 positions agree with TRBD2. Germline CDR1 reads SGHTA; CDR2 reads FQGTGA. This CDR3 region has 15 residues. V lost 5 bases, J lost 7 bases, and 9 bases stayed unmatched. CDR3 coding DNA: TGTGCCAGCAGCCCCCTTGCGGGGGGGTTTAATGAGCAGTTCTTC. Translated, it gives CASSPLAGGFNEQFF.

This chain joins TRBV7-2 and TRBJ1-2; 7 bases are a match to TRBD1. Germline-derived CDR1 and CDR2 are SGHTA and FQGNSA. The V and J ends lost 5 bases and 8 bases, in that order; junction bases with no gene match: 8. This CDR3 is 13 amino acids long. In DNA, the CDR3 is TGTGCCAGCAGCCCACAGGGGAGGTCGGGCTACACCTTC. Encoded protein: CASSPQGRSGYTF.

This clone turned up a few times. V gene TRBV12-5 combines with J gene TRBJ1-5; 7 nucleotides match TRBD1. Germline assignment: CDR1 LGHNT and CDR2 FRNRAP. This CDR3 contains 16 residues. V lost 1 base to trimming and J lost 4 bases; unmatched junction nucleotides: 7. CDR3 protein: CASGLDRGVWNQPQHF. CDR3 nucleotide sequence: TGTGCTAGTGGTTTGGACAGGGGAGTATGGAATCAGCCCCAGCATTTT.

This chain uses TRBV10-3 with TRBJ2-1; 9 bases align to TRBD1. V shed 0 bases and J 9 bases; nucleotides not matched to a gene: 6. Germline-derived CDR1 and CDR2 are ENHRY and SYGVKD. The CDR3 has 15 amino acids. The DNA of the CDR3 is TGTGCCATCAGTGAGTCGGGACAGGGTTTCGCTGAGCAGTTCTTC. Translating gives CAISESGQGFAEQFF.

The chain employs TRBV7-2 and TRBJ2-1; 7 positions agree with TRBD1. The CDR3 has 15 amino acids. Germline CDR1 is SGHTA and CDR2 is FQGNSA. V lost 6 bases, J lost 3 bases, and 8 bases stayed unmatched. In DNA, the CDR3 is TGTGCCAGCAGATCGACAGGGCCTCGCTACAATGAGCAGTTCTTC. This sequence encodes CASRSTGPRYNEQFF.

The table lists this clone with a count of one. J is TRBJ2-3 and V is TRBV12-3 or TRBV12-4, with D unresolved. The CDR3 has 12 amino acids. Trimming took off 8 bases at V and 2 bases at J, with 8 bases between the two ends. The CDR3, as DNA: TGTGCCAGCGGGGTGGTCACAGATACGCAGTATTTT. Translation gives CASGVVTDTQYF.

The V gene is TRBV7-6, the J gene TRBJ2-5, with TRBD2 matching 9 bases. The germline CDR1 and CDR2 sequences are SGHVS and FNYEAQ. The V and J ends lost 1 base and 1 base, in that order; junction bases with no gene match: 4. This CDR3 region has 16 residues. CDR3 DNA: TGTGCCAGCAGCTTAGTAGCGGGGGCGGGCCAAGAGACCCAGTACTTC. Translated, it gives CASSLVAGAGQETQYF.

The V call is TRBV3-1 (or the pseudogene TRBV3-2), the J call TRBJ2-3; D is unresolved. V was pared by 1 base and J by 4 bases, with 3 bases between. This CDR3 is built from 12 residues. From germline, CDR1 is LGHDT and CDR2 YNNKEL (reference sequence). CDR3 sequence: CASSQVADTQYF. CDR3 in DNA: TGTGCCAGCAGCCAAGTGGCAGATACGCAGTATTTT.

The CDR3 loop is CASSYRGRSYNEQFF. CDR3 in DNA: TGTGCCAGCAGCTACCGGGGGCGCTCCTACAATGAGCAGTTCTTC. The genes are TRBV6-5 and TRBJ2-1; D possibly matches TRBD1 or TRBD2 (6 bases each). CDR1 is MNHEY and CDR2 is SVGAGI in the germline V gene. V lost 6 bases to trimming and J lost 0 bases, with 12 bases between them. The CDR3 loop spans 15 amino acids.

The CDR3 region has the DNA TGCAGCGTTGAAAACCAAGAGACCCAGTACTTC. Protein product: CSVENQETQYF. The rearrangement uses TRBV29-1 and TRBJ2-5; D is unclear. The germline V gene encodes CDR1 SQVTM and CDR2 ANQGSEA. This CDR3 contains 11 residues. The V end was cut by 2 bases, the J end by 0 bases, with 1 base between.

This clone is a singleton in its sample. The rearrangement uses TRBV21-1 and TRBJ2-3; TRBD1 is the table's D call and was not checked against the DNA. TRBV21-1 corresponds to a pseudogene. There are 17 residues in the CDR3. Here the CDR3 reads CASSNQQGAASTDTQYF. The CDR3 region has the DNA TGTGCCAGCAGCAACCAACAGGGGGCAGCTAGCACAGATACGCAGTATTTT.

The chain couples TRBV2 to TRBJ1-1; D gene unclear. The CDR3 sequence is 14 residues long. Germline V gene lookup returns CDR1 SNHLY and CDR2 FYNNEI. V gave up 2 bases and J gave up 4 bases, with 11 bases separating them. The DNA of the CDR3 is TGTGCCAGCAGTGAATTGGTGGAGGGCACTGAAGCTTTCTTT. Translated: CASSELVEGTEAFF.

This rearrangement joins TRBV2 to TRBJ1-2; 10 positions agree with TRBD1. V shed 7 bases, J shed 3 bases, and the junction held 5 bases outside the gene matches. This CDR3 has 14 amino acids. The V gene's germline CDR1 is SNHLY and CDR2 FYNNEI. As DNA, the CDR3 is TGTGCCAGCACCGACAGGGGGCTTTACTATGGCTACACCTTC. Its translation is CASTDRGLYYGYTF.

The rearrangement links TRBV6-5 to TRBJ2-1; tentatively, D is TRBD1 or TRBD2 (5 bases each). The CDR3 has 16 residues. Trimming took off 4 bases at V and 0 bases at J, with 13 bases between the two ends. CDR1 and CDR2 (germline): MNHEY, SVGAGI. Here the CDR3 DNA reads TGTGCCAGCAGTTTTCGGGCAGGGAGCTCCTACAATGAGCAGTTCTTC. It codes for CASSFRAGSSYNEQFF.

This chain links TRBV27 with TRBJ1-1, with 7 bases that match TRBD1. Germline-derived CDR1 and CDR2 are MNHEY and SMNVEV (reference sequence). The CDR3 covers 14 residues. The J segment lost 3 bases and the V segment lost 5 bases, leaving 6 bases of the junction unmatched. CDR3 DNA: TGTGCCAGCAGTGGTCAGACAGGGCACACTGAAGCTTTCTTT. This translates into CASSGQTGHTEAFF.

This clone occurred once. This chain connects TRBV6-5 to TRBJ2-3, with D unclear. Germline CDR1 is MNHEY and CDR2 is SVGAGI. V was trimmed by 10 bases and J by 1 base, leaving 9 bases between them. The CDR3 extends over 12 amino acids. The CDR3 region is CATTTRTDTQYF. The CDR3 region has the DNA TGTGCCACAACGACTCGCACAGATACGCAGTATTTT.

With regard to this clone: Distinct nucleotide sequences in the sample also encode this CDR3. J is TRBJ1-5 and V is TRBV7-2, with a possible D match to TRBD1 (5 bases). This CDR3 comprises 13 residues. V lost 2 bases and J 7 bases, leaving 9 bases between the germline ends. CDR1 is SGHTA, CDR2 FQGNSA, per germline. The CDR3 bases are TGTGCCAGCAGCTTAAAAGGGGACCAGCCCCAGCATTTT. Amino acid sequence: CASSLKGDQPQHF. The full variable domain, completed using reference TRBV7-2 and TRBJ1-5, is GAGVSQSPSNKVTEKGKDVELRCDPISGHTALYWYRQSLGQGLEFLIYFQGNSAPDKSGLPSDRFSAERTGGSVSTLTIQRTQQEDSAVYLCASSLKGDQPQHFGDGTRLSIL.

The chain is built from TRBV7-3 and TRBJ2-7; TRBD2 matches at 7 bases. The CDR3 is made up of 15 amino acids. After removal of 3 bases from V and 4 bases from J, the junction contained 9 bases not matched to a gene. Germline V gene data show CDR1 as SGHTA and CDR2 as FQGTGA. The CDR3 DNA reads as TGTGCCAGCAGCTTCCGCGGGGGACCTTCTTACGAGCAGTACTTC. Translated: CASSFRGGPSYEQYF.

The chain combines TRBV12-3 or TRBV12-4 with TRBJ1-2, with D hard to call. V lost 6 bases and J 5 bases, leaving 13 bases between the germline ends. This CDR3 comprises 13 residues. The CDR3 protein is CASSPLPQYGYTF. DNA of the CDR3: TGTGCCAGCAGCCCCCTGCCCCAATATGGCTACACCTTC.

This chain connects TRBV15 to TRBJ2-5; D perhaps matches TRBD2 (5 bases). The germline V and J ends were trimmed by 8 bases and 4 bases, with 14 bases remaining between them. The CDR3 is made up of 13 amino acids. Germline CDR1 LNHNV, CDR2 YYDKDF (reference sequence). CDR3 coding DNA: TGTGCCACCGGACGCGGGCGCTTAGAGACCCAGTACTTC. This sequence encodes CATGRGRLETQYF. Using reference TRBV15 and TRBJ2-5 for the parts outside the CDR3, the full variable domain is DAMVIQNPRYQVTQFGKPVTLSCSQTLNHNVMYWYQQKSSQAPKLLFHYYDKDFNNEADTPDNFQSRRPNTSFCFLDIRSPGLGDTAMYLCATGRGRLETQYFGPGTRLLVL.

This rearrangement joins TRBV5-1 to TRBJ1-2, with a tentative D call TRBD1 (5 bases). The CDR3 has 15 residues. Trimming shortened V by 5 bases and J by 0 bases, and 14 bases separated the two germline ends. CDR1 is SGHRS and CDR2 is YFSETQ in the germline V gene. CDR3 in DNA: TGCGCCAGCAGGCAAGTTCAGGGAGCTAACTATGGCTACACCTTC. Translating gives CASRQVQGANYGYTF.

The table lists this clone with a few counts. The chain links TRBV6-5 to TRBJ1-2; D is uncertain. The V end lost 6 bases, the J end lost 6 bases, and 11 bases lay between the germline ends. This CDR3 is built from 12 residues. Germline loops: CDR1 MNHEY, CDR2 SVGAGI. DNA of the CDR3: TGTGCCAGCAGCACAGCGGGGAATGGCTACACCTTC. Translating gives CASSTAGNGYTF.

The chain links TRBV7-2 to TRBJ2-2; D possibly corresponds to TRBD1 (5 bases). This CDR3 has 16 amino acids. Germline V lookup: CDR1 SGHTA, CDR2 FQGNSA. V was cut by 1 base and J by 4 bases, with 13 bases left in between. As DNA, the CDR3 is TGTGCCAGCAGCTTAGGTCGGCAGGGCGGCACCGGGGAGCTGTTTTTT. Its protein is CASSLGRQGGTGELFF.

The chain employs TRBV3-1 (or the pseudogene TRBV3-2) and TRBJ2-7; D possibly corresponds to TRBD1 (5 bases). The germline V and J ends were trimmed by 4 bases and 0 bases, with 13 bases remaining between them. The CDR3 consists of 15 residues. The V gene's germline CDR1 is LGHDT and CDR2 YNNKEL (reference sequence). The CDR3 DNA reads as TGTGCCAGCAGCCCGCTTTTGACAGTCTCCTACGAGCAGTACTTC. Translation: CASSPLLTVSYEQYF.

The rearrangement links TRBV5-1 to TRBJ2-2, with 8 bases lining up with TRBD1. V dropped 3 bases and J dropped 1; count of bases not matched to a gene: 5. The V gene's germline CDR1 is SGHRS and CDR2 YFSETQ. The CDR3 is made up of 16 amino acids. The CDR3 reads CASSSRTGLNTGELFF. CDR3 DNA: TGCGCCAGCAGCTCCAGGACAGGGCTGAACACCGGGGAGCTGTTTTTT.

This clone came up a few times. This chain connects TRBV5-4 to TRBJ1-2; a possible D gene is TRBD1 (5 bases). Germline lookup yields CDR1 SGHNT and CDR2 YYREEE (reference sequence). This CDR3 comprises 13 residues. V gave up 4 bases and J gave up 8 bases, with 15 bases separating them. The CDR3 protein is CASSPGTSAGYTF. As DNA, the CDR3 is TGTGCCAGCAGCCCAGGGACCTCTGCAGGCTACACCTTC. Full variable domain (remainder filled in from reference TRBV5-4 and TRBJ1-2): ETGVTQSPTHLIKTRGQQVTLRCSSQSGHNTVSWYQQALGQGPQFIFQYYREEENGRGNFPPRFSGLQFPNYSSELNVNALELDDSALYLCASSPGTSAGYTFGSGTRLTVV.